Listed here are 29 T cell receptor beta chains from one sample, sequenced in a study of T cell responses to AZD1222 COVID-19 vaccine. Profiled with immunoSEQ multiplex PCR; TCRdb holds only in-frame clones, not every one. The table shows more than 100,000 clones, with 75% to 90% occurring only once. Here the sequenced sample was peripheral blood, taken on day 0 of AZD1222 vaccination. These receptors all stem from an adult in good health.

This clone was observed once. V usage is TRBV5-5 and J usage is TRBJ2-7; D is possibly TRBD1 (6 bases). Trimming pared 6 bases from V and 0 bases from J, leaving 13 bases between. This CDR3 is built from 14 residues. Germline CDR1 is SGHKS and CDR2 is YYEKEE (reference sequence). The CDR3 DNA follows: TGTGCCAGCACCGTGACAGGCGACTCCTACGAGCAGTACTTC. Its translation is CASTVTGDSYEQYF.

The chain combines TRBV18 with TRBJ2-1; 10 positions agree with TRBD1. Per germline, CDR1 KGHSH and CDR2 LQKENI. With V trimmed by 1 base and J by 8 bases, 8 bases remained unmatched. CDR3 size: 16 residues. CDR3 loop: CASSPQGTGEIYEQFF. Here the CDR3 DNA reads TGTGCCAGCTCACCACAGGGGACAGGGGAGATTTATGAGCAGTTCTTC.

The CDR3 DNA follows: TGTGCCAGCAGCGATGGTCCCGGAGGGCAGCCCCAGCATTTT. This codes for CASSDGPGGQPQHF. The gene calls are TRBV9 and TRBJ1-5; unclear D gene. CDR1 SGDLS and CDR2 YYNGEE come from the germline V gene. This CDR3 spans 14 amino acids. The V and J ends lost 3 bases and 7 bases respectively, with 14 bases between them.

V gene TRBV25-1 combines with J gene TRBJ1-6; D is unresolved. This CDR3 comprises 12 residues. Germline lookup yields CDR1 MGHDK and CDR2 SYGVNS. V shed 0 bases and J shed 11 bases, with 5 bases lying between them. CDR3 nucleotides: TGTGCCAGCAGTGAATATGCAACACCCCTCCACTTT. Translating it yields CASSEYATPLHF.

The rearrangement joins TRBV28 to TRBJ1-1, with a possible D match to TRBD1 (6 bases). The germline V gene encodes CDR1 MDHEN and CDR2 SYDVKM. The CDR3 is 14 residues long. V was clipped by 2 bases and J by 5 bases, with 12 bases between them. The CDR3 is CASSLTTGRTEAFF. For the CDR3, the DNA is TGTGCCAGCAGTTTAACGACAGGTCGAACTGAAGCTTTCTTT.

This chain joins TRBV7-2 and TRBJ1-2; tentatively, D is TRBD1 (6 bases). The CDR3 runs to 15 residues. Germline V lookup: CDR1 SGHTA, CDR2 FQGNSA. V was clipped by 0 bases and J by 2 bases, with 10 bases between them. This CDR3 reads CASSLAWGTNYGYTF. CDR3 coding DNA: TGTGCCAGCAGCTTAGCTTGGGGGACAAACTATGGCTACACCTTC. Using reference TRBV7-2 and TRBJ1-2 for the parts outside the CDR3, the full variable domain is GAGVSQSPSNKVTEKGKDVELRCDPISGHTALYWYRQSLGQGLEFLIYFQGNSAPDKSGLPSDRFSAERTGGSVSTLTIQRTQQEDSAVYLCASSLAWGTNYGYTFGSGTRLTVV.

This clone was recorded once. V and J are TRBV5-6 and TRBJ2-3; D gene ambiguous. CDR1 is SGHDT and CDR2 is YYEEEE in the germline V gene. This CDR3 is 13 amino acids long. V was trimmed by 4 bases and J by 3 bases, leaving 9 bases between them. This CDR3 reads CASSHRTTDTQYF. CDR3 DNA sequence: TGTGCCAGCAGCCACCGGACGACAGATACGCAGTATTTT. The full variable domain, in which reference TRBV5-6 and TRBJ2-3 provide the parts outside the CDR3, is DAGVTQSPTHLIKTRGQQVTLRCSPKSGHDTVSWYQQALGQGPQFIFQYYEEEERQRGNFPDRFSGHQFPNYSSELNVNALLLGDSALYLCASSHRTTDTQYFGPGTRLTVL.

The chain carries TRBV19 and TRBJ2-2; D tentatively reads TRBD1 or TRBD2 (5 bases each). V was shortened by 7 bases and J by 7 bases, with 13 bases between the two germline ends. CDR3 length: 13 residues. From germline, CDR1 is LNHDA and CDR2 SQIVND (reference sequence). The CDR3 DNA reads TGTGCCAGTAATTGGGGGTCGGGCGGGGAGCTGTTTTTT. It specifies CASNWGSGGELFF.

The rearrangement joins TRBV29-1 to TRBJ1-2; D is unclear. The CDR3 extends over 13 amino acids. The germline CDR1 and CDR2 sequences are SQVTM and ANQGSEA. V was shortened by 5 bases and J by 3 bases, with 13 bases between the two germline ends. The CDR3 coding sequence is TGCAGCGTTAATTTACAGTCTCACTATGGCTACACCTTC. Its translation is CSVNLQSHYGYTF.

The chain uses TRBV9 and TRBJ1-2, with 7 bases identical to TRBD1. The CDR3 loop spans 14 amino acids. Germline loops: CDR1 SGDLS, CDR2 YYNGEE. V was clipped by 4 bases and J by 4 bases; unmatched bases: 7. The chain's CDR3 is CASSFSGQFYGYTF. The CDR3 bases are TGTGCCAGCAGCTTTTCGGGACAGTTCTATGGCTACACCTTC.

This chain joins TRBV7-3 and TRBJ1-2, with 8 bases aligning to TRBD1. CDR3 length: 13 amino acids. Per the germline V gene, CDR1 is SGHTA and CDR2 is FQGTGA. V was pared by 4 bases and J by 14 bases, with 12 bases of the junction left unmatched. CDR3 sequence (DNA): TGTGCCAGCAGCTCTGGACAGGGAGAGGACAAGACCTTC. It yields the protein CASSSGQGEDKTF.

The genes are TRBV10-3 and TRBJ2-4; possibly TRBD1 or TRBD2 for D (5 bases each). Between the trimmed V and J ends, which lost 2 bases and 9 bases, there was a span of 8 bases. The germline gives CDR1 ENHRY, CDR2 SYGVKD. There are 12 residues in the CDR3. The CDR3 reads CAISEGTGIQYF. The CDR3 DNA sequence: TGTGCCATCAGTGAGGGGACCGGCATTCAGTACTTC.

This chain joins TRBV18 and TRBJ1-4; D remains ambiguous. V was cut by 0 bases and J by 5 bases, with 10 bases left in between. Germline V gene data show CDR1 as KGHSH and CDR2 as LQKENI. There are 15 residues in the CDR3. Here the CDR3 DNA reads TGTGCCAGCTCACCACCGTCGACGAGAAATGAAAAACTGTTTTTT. Translation: CASSPPSTRNEKLFF.

The chain has TRBV6-1 and TRBJ2-4; no clear D gene. The CDR3 runs 15 residues. The germline V gene encodes CDR1 MNHNS and CDR2 SASEGT. Trimming took 1 base from V and 4 from J, leaving 11 bases between them. CDR3 loop: CASSEGQLVKNIQYF. CDR3 bases: TGTGCCAGCAGTGAAGGCCAGCTGGTTAAAAACATTCAGTACTTC.

The rearrangement links TRBV5-1 to TRBJ2-3; 11 bases fit TRBD2. The V segment lost 1 base and the J segment 0 bases; nucleotides outside the gene matches: 4. The CDR3 totals 17 residues. Germline V CDR1 and CDR2: SGHRS, YFSETQ. The CDR3 loop reads CASSLTSGGPSTDTQYF. As DNA, the CDR3 is TGCGCCAGCAGCTTGACTAGCGGGGGCCCTAGCACAGATACGCAGTATTTT. Based on the CDR3 plus reference TRBV5-1 and TRBJ2-3, the full variable domain is KAGVTQTPRYLIKTRGQQVTLSCSPISGHRSVSWYQQTPGQGLQFLFEYFSETQRNKGNFPGRFSGRQFSNSRSEMNVSTLELGDSALYLCASSLTSGGPSTDTQYFGPGTRLTVL.

The chain joins TRBV7-2 to TRBJ2-1; 11 nucleotides agree with TRBD2. The CDR3 runs to 15 residues. The germline V gene has CDR1 SGHTA and CDR2 FQGNSA. V shed 6 bases and J 5 bases; nucleotides not matched to a gene: 6. The CDR3 sequence: CASRPTSGGNNEQFF. CDR3 bases: TGTGCCAGCAGGCCAACTAGCGGGGGCAACAATGAGCAGTTCTTC. The complete variable domain, with remaining parts taken from reference TRBV7-2 and TRBJ2-1, reads GAGVSQSPSNKVTEKGKDVELRCDPISGHTALYWYRQSLGQGLEFLIYFQGNSAPDKSGLPSDRFSAERTGGSVSTLTIQRTQQEDSAVYLCASRPTSGGNNEQFFGPGTRLTVL.

The chain is built from TRBV30 and TRBJ1-1; perhaps TRBD1 as D (6 bases). Trimming removed 4 bases at V and 6 bases at J, with 12 bases between. CDR1 is GTSNPN, CDR2 SVGIG, per germline (reference sequence). CDR3 length equals 12 residues. This chain's CDR3 is CAWIPRTAEAFF. The CDR3 DNA is TGTGCCTGGATCCCCCGGACAGCTGAAGCTTTCTTT.

V and J are TRBV15 and TRBJ1-2; a weak D match, TRBD1 (5 bases). In germline, CDR1 is LNHNV, CDR2 YYDKDF (reference sequence). Between the trimmed V and J ends, which lost 0 bases and 4 bases, there was a span of 9 bases. This CDR3 has 14 residues. The CDR3 here is CATSRDLRVYGYTF. The DNA for the CDR3 is TGTGCCACCAGCAGAGATCTCAGGGTCTATGGCTACACCTTC.

The V gene is TRBV5-1, the J gene TRBJ1-4; D is unresolved. CDR1 and CDR2 from the germline V gene are SGHRS and YFSETQ. This CDR3 contains 14 residues. V shed 0 bases and J shed 8 bases, with 11 bases lying between them. The CDR3 region has the DNA TGCGCCAGCAGCTTGGGTGGGGAATCGGAAAAACTGTTTTTT. Translating it yields CASSLGGESEKLFF.

The chain links TRBV7-6 to TRBJ2-1, with 7 bases fitting TRBD1. The CDR3 totals 17 residues. Germline trimming cut 1 base from V and 5 bases from J; bases unmatched to any gene: 11. Germline V gene data show CDR1 as SGHVS and CDR2 as FNYEAQ. Here the CDR3 reads CASSLGFRGHRDNEQFF. DNA of the CDR3: TGTGCCAGCAGCTTAGGGTTTAGGGGGCACAGGGACAATGAGCAGTTCTTC.

The rearrangement joins TRBV28 to TRBJ1-1; D gene unclear. There are 13 residues in the CDR3. Trimming took 8 bases from V and 5 from J, leaving 15 bases between them. The germline V gene encodes CDR1 MDHEN and CDR2 SYDVKM. The CDR3 reads CASWNWGGTEAFF. The CDR3 bases are TGTGCCAGCTGGAATTGGGGTGGGACTGAAGCTTTCTTT.

The rearrangement joins TRBV7-3 to TRBJ2-7; no clear D gene. Germline CDR1 and CDR2: SGHTA and FQGTGA. CDR3 length: 14 amino acids. The V gene lost 2 bases and the J gene lost 1 base, with 9 bases spanning the gap. The CDR3 nucleotides are TGTGCCAGCAGCTTACAAGGCAGGTCCTACGAGCAGTACTTC. Its translation is CASSLQGRSYEQYF.

This rearrangement joins TRBV5-8 to TRBJ2-7, with TRBD1 identical over 8 bases. The CDR3 is 13 residues long. CDR1 and CDR2 from the germline V gene are SGHTS and YDEGEE. Trimming cost V 5 bases and J 3 bases; bases outside gene matches: 4. The CDR3 reads CASSRGQGYEQYF. In nucleotides, the CDR3 is TGTGCCAGCAGTCGAGGACAGGGCTACGAGCAGTACTTC.

The J gene is TRBJ2-1, the V gene TRBV10-3; 9 bases are a match to TRBD1. This CDR3 is built from 13 residues. CDR1 is ENHRY and CDR2 is SYGVKD in the germline V gene. V lost 5 bases, J lost 8 bases, and 4 bases stayed unmatched. This CDR3 is CAISRGQGDEQFF. Written as DNA, the CDR3 is TGTGCCATCAGTCGGGGACAGGGTGATGAGCAGTTCTTC.

The chain carries TRBV5-1 and TRBJ2-7; perhaps TRBD1 as D (5 bases). This CDR3 comprises 14 residues. Trimming took 4 bases from V and 4 from J, leaving 15 bases between them. Germline V gene sequence: CDR1 SGHRS, CDR2 YFSETQ. The CDR3 sequence: CASSTSRGSYEQYF. The CDR3 coding sequence is TGCGCCAGCAGCACCTCTAGGGGATCATACGAGCAGTACTTC.

The chain employs TRBV29-1 and TRBJ2-2; D not resolved. CDR3 size: 11 residues. Germline V gene data show CDR1 as SQVTM and CDR2 as ANQGSEA. CDR3 nucleotides: TGCAGTCCACAACTTGGGGGGGAGCTGTTTTTT. Translating gives CSPQLGGELFF.

This clone turned up a few times. V usage is TRBV2 and J usage is TRBJ1-5; D gene unclear. V shed 4 bases and J shed 9 bases, with 10 bases lying between them. Germline V gene data show CDR1 as SNHLY and CDR2 as FYNNEI. The CDR3 length is 12 residues. In DNA form, the CDR3 reads TGTGCCAGCAGTGGGCCCAGAGCGCCCCAGCATTTT. Its protein product is CASSGPRAPQHF.

V is TRBV10-3 and J is TRBJ1-6; D gene ambiguous. The CDR3 is 16 residues long. The ends were cut back, 0 bases at V and 5 bases at J, with 11 bases in the middle. Germline CDR1 is ENHRY and CDR2 is SYGVKD. The DNA of the CDR3 is TGTGCCATCAGTGAGTCGTCCAGAAGAGATAATTCACCCCTCCACTTT. Its translation is CAISESSRRDNSPLHF.

The CDR3 region has the DNA TGTGCCAGCAGCTTCGGGTACACCGGGGAGCTGTTTTTT. This codes for CASSFGYTGELFF. The chain is built from TRBV11-2 and TRBJ2-2; D gene ambiguous. CDR3 size: 13 residues. Germline lookup yields CDR1 SGHAT and CDR2 FQNNGV. V lost 3 bases to trimming and J lost 3 bases, with 5 bases between them. Combining the CDR3 with reference TRBV11-2 and TRBJ2-2 gives the whole variable domain EAGVAQSPRYKIIEKRQSVAFWCNPISGHATLYWYQQILGQGPKLLIQFQNNGVVDDSQLPKDRFSAERLKGVDSTLKIQPAKLEDSAVYLCASSFGYTGELFFGEGSRLTVL.